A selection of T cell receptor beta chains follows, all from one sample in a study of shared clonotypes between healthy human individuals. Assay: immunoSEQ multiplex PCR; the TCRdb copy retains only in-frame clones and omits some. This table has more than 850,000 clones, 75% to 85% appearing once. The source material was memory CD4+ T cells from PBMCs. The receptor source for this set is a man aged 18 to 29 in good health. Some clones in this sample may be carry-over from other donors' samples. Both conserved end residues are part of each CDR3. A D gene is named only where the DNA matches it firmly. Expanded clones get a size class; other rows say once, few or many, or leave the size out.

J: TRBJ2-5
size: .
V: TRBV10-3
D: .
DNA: TGTGCCATCAGTGAGGGAAGAGGGGCAGGGGTCCAAGAGACCCAGTACTTC
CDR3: CAISEGRGAGVQETQYF

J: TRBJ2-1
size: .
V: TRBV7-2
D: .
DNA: TGTGCCAGCAGCTTTGGGTGGGTAGGGGAGCAGTTCTTC
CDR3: CASSFGWVGEQFF

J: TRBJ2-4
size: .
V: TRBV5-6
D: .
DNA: TGTGCCAGCAGCGATGGCTCACAAAACATTCAGTACTTC
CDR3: CASSDGSQNIQYF

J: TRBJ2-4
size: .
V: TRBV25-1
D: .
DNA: TGTGCCAGCAGTCTCCCGGGGGTAAACATTCAGTACTTC
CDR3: CASSLPGVNIQYF

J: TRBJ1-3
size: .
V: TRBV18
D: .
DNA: TGTGCCAGCTCCACCACTACGGTTGGAAACACCATATATTTT
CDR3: CASSTTTVGNTIYF

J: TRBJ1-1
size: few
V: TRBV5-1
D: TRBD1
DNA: TGCGCCAGCAGCCGTGGACAGGGAAACATGAACACTGAAGCTTTCTTT
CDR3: CASSRGQGNMNTEAFF

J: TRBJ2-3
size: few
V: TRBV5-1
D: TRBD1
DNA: TGCGCCAGCAGCACACAGACAGGGGGAACAGATACGCAGTATTTT
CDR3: CASSTQTGGTDTQYF

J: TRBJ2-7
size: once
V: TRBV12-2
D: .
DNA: TGTGCAAGTCGCCTCCGAGTGGGGCAGGACCCCTACGGGCAGTACTTC
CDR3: CASRLRVGQDPYGQYF

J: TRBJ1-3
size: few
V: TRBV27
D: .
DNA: TGTGCCAGCAGTTCTGGCGTTTCTGGAAACACCATATATTTT
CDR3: CASSSGVSGNTIYF

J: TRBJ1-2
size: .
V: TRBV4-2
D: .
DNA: TGTGCCAGCAGCCAACTAAGCGAGGCGCGTCCGATTGATGGCTACACCTTC
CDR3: CASSQLSEARPIDGYTF

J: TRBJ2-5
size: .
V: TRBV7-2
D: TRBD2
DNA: TGTGCCAGCAGCGCAGGGACTAGCGAAGAGACCCAGTACTTC
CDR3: CASSAGTSEETQYF

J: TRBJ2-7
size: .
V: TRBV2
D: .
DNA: TGTGCCAGCAGTGATGTGGGGATCGAGCAGTACTTC
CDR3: CASSDVGIEQYF

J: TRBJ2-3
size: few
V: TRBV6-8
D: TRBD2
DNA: TGTGCCTGGAGACTAGCGGTTACAACACGCACAGATACGCAGTATTTT
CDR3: CAWRLAVTTRTDTQYF

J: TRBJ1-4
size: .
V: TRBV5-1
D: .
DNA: TGCGCCAGCAGCCCGGAAGCGCTTAATGAAAAACTGTTTTTT
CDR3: CASSPEALNEKLFF

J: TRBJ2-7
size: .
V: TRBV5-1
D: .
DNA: TGCGCCAGCAGTTCGCTGATAAGACAGTACGAGCAGTACTTC
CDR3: CASSSLIRQYEQYF

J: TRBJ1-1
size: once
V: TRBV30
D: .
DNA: TGTGCCTGTAGAGACGGCGGCACTGAAGCTTTCTTT
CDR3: CACRDGGTEAFF

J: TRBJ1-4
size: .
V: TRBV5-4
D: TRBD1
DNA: TGTGCCAGCAGCTTGGGAGGGGGCGCCTATGAAAAACTGTTTTTT
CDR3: CASSLGGGAYEKLFF

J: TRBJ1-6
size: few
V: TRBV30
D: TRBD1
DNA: TGTGCCTGGAGTCTCCCCGGGACAGAAAGAGTCGCCCTCCACTTT
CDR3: CAWSLPGTERVALHF

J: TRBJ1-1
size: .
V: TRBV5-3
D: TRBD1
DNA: TGTGCCAGAAGCCCAGGGGGCGCGCACACTGAAGCTTTCTTT
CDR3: CARSPGGAHTEAFF

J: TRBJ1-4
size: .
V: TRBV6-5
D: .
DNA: TGTGCCAGCAGTTATCCCGAAAAACTGTTTTTT
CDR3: CASSYPEKLFF

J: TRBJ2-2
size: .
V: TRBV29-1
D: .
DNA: TGCAGCGTTGAAAGCCGGGACCCAAGGGCCGGGGAGCTGTTTTTT
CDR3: CSVESRDPRAGELFF

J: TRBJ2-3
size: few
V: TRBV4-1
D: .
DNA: TGCGCCAGCAGCCAAGATTATGGCGGGGAATTCACAGATACGCAGTATTTT
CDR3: CASSQDYGGEFTDTQYF

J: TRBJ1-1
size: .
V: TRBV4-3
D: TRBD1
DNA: TGCGCCAGCAGCCGTGGACAGGAGGGCGAAGCTTTCTTT
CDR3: CASSRGQEGEAFF

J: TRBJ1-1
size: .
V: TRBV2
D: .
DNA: TGTGCCAGCAGTGAGGTGGCTGAAGCTTTCTTT
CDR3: CASSEVAEAFF

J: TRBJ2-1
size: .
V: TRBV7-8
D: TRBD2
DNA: TGTGCCAGCAGCTTACTGCCTAGCGGGATCTACTATGAGCAGTTCTTC
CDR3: CASSLLPSGIYYEQFF

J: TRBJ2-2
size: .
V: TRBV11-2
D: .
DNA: TGTGCCAGCACCCCGGGCGTCGCCGGGGAGCTGTTTTTT
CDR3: CASTPGVAGELFF

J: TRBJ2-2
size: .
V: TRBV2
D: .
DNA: TGTGCCAGCAGTACGGAGGGGTCCGGGGAGCTGTTTTTT
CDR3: CASSTEGSGELFF

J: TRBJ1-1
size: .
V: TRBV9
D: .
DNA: TGTGCCAGCAGCGTTGCGGACAACACTGAAGCTTTCTTT
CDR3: CASSVADNTEAFF

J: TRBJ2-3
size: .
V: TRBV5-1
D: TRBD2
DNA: TGCGCCAGCAGCCCGGGACTAGCGGGAGGCATCGGTATTCCAGATACGCAGTATTTT
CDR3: CASSPGLAGGIGIPDTQYF

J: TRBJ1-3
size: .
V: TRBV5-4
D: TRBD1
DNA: TGTGCCAGCAGCAGGACAGGGGGCTCTGGAAACACCATATATTTT
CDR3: CASSRTGGSGNTIYF

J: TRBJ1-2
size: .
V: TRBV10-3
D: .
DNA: TGTGCCATCAGTGGCGTCAGCAGGGCGGAGGCTCGAGGCTACACCTTC
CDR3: CAISGVSRAEARGYTF

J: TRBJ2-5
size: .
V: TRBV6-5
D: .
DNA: TGTGCCAGCAGACATTATCGGTCGCCAGTGTACTTC
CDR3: CASRHYRSPVYF

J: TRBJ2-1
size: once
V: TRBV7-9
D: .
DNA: TGTGCCAGCAGCTTATTTCTGGGATTAAACTCCTACAATGAGCAGTTCTTC
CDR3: CASSLFLGLNSYNEQFF

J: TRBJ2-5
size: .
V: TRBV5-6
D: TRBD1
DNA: TGTGCCAGCAGCCGGGACAGGGCCGGGACCCAGTACTTC
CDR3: CASSRDRAGTQYF

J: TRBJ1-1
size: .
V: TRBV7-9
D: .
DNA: TGTGCCAGCAGCCCCCAATATGGGTACACTGAAGCTTTCTTT
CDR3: CASSPQYGYTEAFF

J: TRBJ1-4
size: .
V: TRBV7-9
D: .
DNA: TGTGCCAGCAGCCCTCAGGGAGGAACTAATGAAAAACTGTTTTTT
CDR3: CASSPQGGTNEKLFF

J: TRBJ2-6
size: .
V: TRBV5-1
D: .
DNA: TGCGCCAGCAGCTTGGCATCGGGGGCTGGGGCCAACGTCCTGACTTTC
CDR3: CASSLASGAGANVLTF

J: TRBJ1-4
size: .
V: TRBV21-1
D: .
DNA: TGTGCCAGCAGCGTGGACAGTAATGAAAAACTGTTTTTT
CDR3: CASSVDSNEKLFF

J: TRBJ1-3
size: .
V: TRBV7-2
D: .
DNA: TGTGCCAGCAGCTTAGCTTGGGGCTCTGGAAACACCATATATTTT
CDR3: CASSLAWGSGNTIYF

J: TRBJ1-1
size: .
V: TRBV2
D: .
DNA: TGTGCCAGCAGTGAATCCGTGTGGGGAGGAGAAGCTTTCTTT
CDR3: CASSESVWGGEAFF

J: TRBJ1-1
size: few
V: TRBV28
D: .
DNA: TGTGCCAGCACCTCCGGAGGACAAAGGAACACTGAAGCTTTCTTT
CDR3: CASTSGGQRNTEAFF

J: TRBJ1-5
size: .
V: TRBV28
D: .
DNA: TGTGCCAGCAGTTTAGTTGACAGTGAATACAATCAGCCCCAGCATTTT
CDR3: CASSLVDSEYNQPQHF

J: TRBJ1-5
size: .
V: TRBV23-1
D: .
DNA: TGCGCCAGCAGTCAACTCCCGGGCCCCGGCCCCAATCAGCCCCAGCATTTT
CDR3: CASSQLPGPGPNQPQHF

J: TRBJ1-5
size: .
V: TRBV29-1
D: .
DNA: TGCAGCGTTGTACTTGCGGGGGACAATCAGCCCCAGCATTTT
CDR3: CSVVLAGDNQPQHF

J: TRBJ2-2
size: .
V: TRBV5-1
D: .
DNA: TGCGCCAGCAGCTCGTTCAGCCTCACCGGGGAGCTGTTTTTT
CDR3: CASSSFSLTGELFF

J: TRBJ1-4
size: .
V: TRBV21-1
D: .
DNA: TGTGCCAGCAGCAAAACAGGGGCGACTAATGAAAAACTGTTTTTT
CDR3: CASSKTGATNEKLFF

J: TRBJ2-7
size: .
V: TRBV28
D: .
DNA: TGTGCCAGCAGCCCCCTGGCGGCGGCCGACGAGCAGTACTTC
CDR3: CASSPLAAADEQYF

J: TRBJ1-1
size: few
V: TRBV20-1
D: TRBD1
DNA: TGCAGTGCCGCCCCCAGGGGGACGACTTTCTTT
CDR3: CSAAPRGTTFF

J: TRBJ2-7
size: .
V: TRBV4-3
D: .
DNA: TGCGCCAGCAGCCCCTCGGGGGCGAGAACTACCTACGAGCAGTACTTC
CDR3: CASSPSGARTTYEQYF

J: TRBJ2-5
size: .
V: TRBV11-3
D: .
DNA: TGTGCCAGCAGCTTAGGGGGGGCGGCGGAGACCCAGTACTTC
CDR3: CASSLGGAAETQYF

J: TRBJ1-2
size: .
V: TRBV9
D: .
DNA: TGTGCCAGCAGCGGGATCCCCTATGGCTACACCTTC
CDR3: CASSGIPYGYTF

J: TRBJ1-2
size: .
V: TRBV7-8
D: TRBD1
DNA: TGTGCCAGCAGCCACGACAGGGGGTCAGATGGCTACACCTTC
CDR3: CASSHDRGSDGYTF

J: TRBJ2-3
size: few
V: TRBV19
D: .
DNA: TGTGCCAGTAACTGGGGAGTCTTGGATACGCAGTATTTT
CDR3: CASNWGVLDTQYF

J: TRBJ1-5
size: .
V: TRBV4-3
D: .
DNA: TGCGCCAGCAGCCAAGACAATCACTTCCTGGCCCCCCAGCATTTT
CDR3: CASSQDNHFLAPQHF